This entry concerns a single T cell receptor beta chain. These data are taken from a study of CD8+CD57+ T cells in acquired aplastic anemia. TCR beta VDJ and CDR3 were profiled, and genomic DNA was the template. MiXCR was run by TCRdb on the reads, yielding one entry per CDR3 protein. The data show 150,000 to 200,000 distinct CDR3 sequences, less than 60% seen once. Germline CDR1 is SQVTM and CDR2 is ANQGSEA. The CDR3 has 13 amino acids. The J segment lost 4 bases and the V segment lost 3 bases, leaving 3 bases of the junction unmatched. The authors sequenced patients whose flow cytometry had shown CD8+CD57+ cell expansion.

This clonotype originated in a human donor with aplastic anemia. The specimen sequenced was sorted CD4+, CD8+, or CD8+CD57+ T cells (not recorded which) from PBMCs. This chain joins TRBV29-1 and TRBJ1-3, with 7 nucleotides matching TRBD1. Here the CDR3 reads CSVDPGGGNTIYF. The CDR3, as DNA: TGCAGCGTTGACCCAGGGGGAGGAAACACCATATATTTT.